This T cell receptor beta chain was sequenced in a study of blood T cell repertoires in COVID-19. Study details: Samples came from the United States, Italy and Spain, spanning acute and convalescent COVID-19.

Original methodology: Amplified reference gene primers provided the basis for estimating nucleated cell counts. Assay: immunoSEQ multiplex PCR; the TCRdb copy retains only in-frame clones and omits some. D and trimming were read from the DNA, whereas the V and J calls and clone size are those reported in that table. The profile shows under 45,000 clones, just under 85% of them singletons. V dropped 5 bases and J dropped 6 bases, with 13 bases sitting between them. This CDR3 is 14 amino acids long. Germline CDR1 reads SGHTA; CDR2 reads FQGNSA. The receptor was isolated from a man aged 50 or older with active COVID-19. Sequencing was done on a sample of peripheral blood. The V call is TRBV7-2, the J call TRBJ2-2; D call uncertain. Here the CDR3 DNA reads TGTGCCAGCAGCCCGTGGCATGCGGCCGGGGAGCTGTTTTTT. Translated, it gives CASSPWHAAGELFF.